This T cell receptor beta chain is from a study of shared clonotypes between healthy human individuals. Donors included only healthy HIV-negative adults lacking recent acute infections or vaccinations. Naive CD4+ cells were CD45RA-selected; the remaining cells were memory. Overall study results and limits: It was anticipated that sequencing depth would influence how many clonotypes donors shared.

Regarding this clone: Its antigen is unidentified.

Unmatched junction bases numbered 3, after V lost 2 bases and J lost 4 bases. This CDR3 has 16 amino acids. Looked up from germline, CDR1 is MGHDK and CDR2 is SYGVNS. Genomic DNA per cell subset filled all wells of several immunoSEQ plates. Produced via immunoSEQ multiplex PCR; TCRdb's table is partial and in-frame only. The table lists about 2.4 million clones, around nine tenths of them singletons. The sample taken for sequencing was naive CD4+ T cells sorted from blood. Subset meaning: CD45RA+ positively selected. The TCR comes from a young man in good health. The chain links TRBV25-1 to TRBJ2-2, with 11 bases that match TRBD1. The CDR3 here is CASSELGQGVTGELFF. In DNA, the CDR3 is TGTGCCAGCAGTGAACTGGGACAGGGGGTCACCGGGGAGCTGTTTTTT.